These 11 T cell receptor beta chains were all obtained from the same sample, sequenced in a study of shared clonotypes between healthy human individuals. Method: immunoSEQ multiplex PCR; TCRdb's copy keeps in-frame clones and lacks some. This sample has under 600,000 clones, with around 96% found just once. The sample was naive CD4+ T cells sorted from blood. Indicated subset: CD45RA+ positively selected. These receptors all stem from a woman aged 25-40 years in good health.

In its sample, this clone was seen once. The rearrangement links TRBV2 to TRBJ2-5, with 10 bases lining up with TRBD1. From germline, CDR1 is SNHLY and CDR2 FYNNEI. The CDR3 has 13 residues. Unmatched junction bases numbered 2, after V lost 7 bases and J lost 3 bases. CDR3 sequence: CASKDRGKETQYF. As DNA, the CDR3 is TGTGCCAGCAAGGACAGGGGGAAAGAGACCCAGTACTTC. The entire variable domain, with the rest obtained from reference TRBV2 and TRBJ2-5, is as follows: EPEVTQTPSHQVTQMGQEVILRCVPISNHLYFYWYRQILGQKVEFLVSFYNNEISEKSEIFDDQFSVERPDGSNFTLKIRSTKLEDSAMYFCASKDRGKETQYFGPGTRLLVL.

CDR3 loop: CASSPGAPGWDTEAFF. CDR3 in DNA: TGCGCCAGCAGCCCAGGGGCCCCGGGGTGGGACACTGAAGCTTTCTTT. V is TRBV5-1 and J is TRBJ1-1, with D tentatively TRBD1 (6 bases). V lost 4 bases and J lost 3, with 19 bases in between. The CDR3 runs to 16 residues. Germline-derived CDR1 and CDR2 are SGHRS and YFSETQ.

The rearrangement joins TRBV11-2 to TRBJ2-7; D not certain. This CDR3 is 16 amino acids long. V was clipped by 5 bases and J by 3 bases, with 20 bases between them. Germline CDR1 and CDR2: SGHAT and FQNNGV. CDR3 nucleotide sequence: TGTGCCAGCAGCATGACCCTCCCAGCATCCCACTACGAGCAGTACTTC. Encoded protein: CASSMTLPASHYEQYF.

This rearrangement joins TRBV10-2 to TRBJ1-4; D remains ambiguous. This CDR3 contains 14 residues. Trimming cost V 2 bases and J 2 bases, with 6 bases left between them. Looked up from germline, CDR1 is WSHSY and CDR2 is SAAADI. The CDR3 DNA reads TGCGCCAGCAGTGAGGGTTTCACTAATGAAAAACTGTTTTTT. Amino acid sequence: CASSEGFTNEKLFF.

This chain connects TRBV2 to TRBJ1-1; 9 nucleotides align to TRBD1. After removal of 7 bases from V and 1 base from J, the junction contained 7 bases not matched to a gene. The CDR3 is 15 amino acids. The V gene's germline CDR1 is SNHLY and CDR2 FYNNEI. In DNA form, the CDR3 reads TGTGCCAGCAACTCCCGGGACAGGGCGAACACTGAAGCTTTCTTT. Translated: CASNSRDRANTEAFF.

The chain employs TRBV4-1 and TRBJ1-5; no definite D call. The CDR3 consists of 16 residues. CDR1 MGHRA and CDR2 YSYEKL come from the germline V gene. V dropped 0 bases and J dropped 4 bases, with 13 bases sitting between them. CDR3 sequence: CASSQEPQSGNQPQHF. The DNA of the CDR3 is TGCGCCAGCAGCCAAGAACCTCAAAGTGGAAATCAGCCCCAGCATTTT.

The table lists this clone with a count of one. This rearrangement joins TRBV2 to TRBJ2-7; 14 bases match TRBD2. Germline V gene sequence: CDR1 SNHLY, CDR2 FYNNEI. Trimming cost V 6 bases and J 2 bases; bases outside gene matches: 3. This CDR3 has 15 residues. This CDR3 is CASRATSGRAYEQYF. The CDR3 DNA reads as TGTGCCAGCAGAGCGACTAGCGGGAGGGCCTACGAGCAGTACTTC.

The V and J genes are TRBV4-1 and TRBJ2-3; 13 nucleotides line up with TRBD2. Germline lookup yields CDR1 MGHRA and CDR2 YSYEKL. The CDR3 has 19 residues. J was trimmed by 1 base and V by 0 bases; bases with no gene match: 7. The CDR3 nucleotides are TGCGCCAGCAGCCAAGATGGACTAGCGGGAGTGTCGGGCACAGATACGCAGTATTTT. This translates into CASSQDGLAGVSGTDTQYF.

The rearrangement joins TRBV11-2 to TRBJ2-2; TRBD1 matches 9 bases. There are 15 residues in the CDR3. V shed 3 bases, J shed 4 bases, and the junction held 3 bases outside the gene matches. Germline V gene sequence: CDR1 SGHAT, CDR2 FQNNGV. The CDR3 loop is CASSFTGGFTGELFF. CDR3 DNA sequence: TGTGCCAGCAGCTTCACAGGGGGCTTCACCGGGGAGCTGTTTTTT.

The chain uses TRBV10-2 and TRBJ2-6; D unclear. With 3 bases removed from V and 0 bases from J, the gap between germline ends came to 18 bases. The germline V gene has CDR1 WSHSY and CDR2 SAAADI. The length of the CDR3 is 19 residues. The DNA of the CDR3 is TGCGCCAGCAGTGATACGTGGAAGGGTAGTCTCTCTGGGGCCAACGTCCTGACTTTC. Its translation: CASSDTWKGSLSGANVLTF.

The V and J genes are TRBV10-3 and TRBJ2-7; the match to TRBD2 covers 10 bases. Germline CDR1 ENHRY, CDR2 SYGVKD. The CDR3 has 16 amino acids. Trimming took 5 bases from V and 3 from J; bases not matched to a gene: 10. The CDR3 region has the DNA TGTGCCATCAGTACTCCCCCGACTAGCGGGTTCTACGAGCAGTACTTC. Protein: CAISTPPTSGFYEQYF.